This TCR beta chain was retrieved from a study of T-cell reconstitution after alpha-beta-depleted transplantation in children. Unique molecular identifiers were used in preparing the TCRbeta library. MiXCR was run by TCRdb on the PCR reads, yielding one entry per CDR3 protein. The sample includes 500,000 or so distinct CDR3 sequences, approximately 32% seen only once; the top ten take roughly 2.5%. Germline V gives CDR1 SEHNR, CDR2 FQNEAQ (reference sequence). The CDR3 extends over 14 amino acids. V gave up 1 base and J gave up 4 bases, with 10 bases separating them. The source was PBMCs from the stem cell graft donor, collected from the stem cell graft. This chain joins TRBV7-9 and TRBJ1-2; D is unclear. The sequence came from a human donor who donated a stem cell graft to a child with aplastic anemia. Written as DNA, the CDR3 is TGTGCCAGCAGCTTAGAAGGCAGGAGCTATGGCTACACCTTC. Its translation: CASSLEGRSYGYTF.